Listed here is a single T cell receptor (beta chain). Its antigen is currently unknown. This entry belongs to a study of T cells after yellow fever vaccination. Whole-study results and caveats: Clonotypes shared by both compartments, CD4 and CD8, made up a small share.

TCRdb ran MiXCR on the 5' RACE reads and lists one entry per CDR3 protein. The sample records about 240,000 distinct CDR3 sequences, 6.9% being singletons. The germline V gene has CDR1 MNHNS and CDR2 SASEGT. V was cut by 3 bases and J by 2 bases, with 11 bases left in between. The length of the CDR3 is 14 residues. V gene TRBV6-1 combines with J gene TRBJ2-7, with a tentative D call TRBD1 (6 bases). The material sequenced was CD4+ T cells sorted from PBMCs, taken 15 days after the yellow fever booster vaccination. This clonotype was obtained from a man aged 25 to 40 who received the YFV17D yellow fever vaccine. The CDR3 nucleotides are TGTGCCAGCAGTGACAACAGGGCGCCCTACGAGCAGTACTTC. It specifies CASSDNRAPYEQYF.